The 32 T cell receptor beta chains below come from one sample, sequenced in a study of blood T cells in healthy people across ages. A J-beta primer mix and a sample-barcoded 5' primer were used in a second PCR of about 6 to 12 cycles. TCRdb recomputed calls from the 5' RACE reads with MiXCR, one row per CDR3 protein. This table holds about 680,000 distinct CDR3 sequences, about 52% found once. The sample was blood. These receptors came from a woman aged 55-75 years in good health.

The chain employs TRBV3-1 and TRBJ2-7, with D hard to call. From germline, CDR1 is LGHDT and CDR2 YNNKEL (reference sequence). Trimming shortened V by 2 bases and J by 2 bases, and 7 bases separated the two germline ends. The length of the CDR3 is 13 residues. CDR3 sequence reads: CASSQYQAYEQYF. CDR3 nucleotides: TGTGCCAGCAGCCAATATCAGGCCTACGAGCAGTACTTC.

The chain carries TRBV29-1 and TRBJ2-4; D unclear. Germline V CDR1 and CDR2: SQVTM, ANQGSEA. CDR3 length equals 11 residues. V shed 7 bases and J shed 9 bases, with 13 bases lying between them. This CDR3 is CSGLIGTIQYF. CDR3 in DNA: TGCAGCGGGCTAATCGGAACCATTCAGTACTTC.

The genes are TRBV5-5 and TRBJ2-1; a weak D match, TRBD2 (5 bases). The ends were cut back, 5 bases at V and 8 bases at J, with 11 bases in the middle. The CDR3 is 12 amino acids. Germline loops: CDR1 SGHKS, CDR2 YYEKEE (reference sequence). CDR3 loop: CASSSSGDEQFF. The CDR3 bases are TGTGCCAGCAGTTCCAGCGGCGATGAGCAGTTCTTC.

The chain combines TRBV2 with TRBJ1-2; TRBD1 matches 7 bases. V lost 7 bases, J lost 2 bases, and 7 bases stayed unmatched. The germline V gene has CDR1 SNHLY and CDR2 FYNNEI. The CDR3 spans 14 residues. The CDR3 reads CASNQGGYNYGYTF. CDR3 coding DNA: TGTGCCAGCAACCAGGGGGGATACAACTATGGCTACACCTTC.

The V gene is TRBV5-1, the J gene TRBJ2-5; the match to TRBD1 covers 8 bases. Matching the DNA end better, TRBJ2-7 makes the J call doubtful. The CDR3 consists of 15 residues. In germline, CDR1 is SGHRS, CDR2 YFSETQ. CDR3 nucleotide sequence: TGCGCCAGCAGCTTGGCGGTGACAGGGGTTGACGAGCAGTACTTC. Its protein is CASSLAVTGVDEQYF.

The chain carries TRBV5-1 and TRBJ2-5; 7 nucleotides line up with TRBD1. Germline trimming cut 1 base from V and 3 bases from J; bases unmatched to any gene: 6. The CDR3 is 15 residues long. The germline V gene encodes CDR1 SGHRS and CDR2 YFSETQ. This chain's CDR3 is CASSLNRGWEETQYF. The CDR3 DNA follows: TGCGCCAGCAGCTTGAACAGGGGATGGGAAGAGACCCAGTACTTC.

A few counts support this clonotype. The chain carries TRBV5-1 and TRBJ1-2; no definite D call. The germline gives CDR1 SGHRS, CDR2 YFSETQ. Trimming stripped 0 bases from V and 8 bases from J, with 11 bases between. This CDR3 has 13 amino acids. CDR3 region: CASSLGQSGGYTF. DNA of the CDR3: TGCGCCAGCAGCTTGGGGCAGAGTGGGGGCTACACCTTC.

This clonotype has only a few counts. The chain has TRBV4-2 and TRBJ2-7; 8 nucleotides line up with TRBD1. This CDR3 spans 15 amino acids. V dropped 6 bases and J dropped 2; count of bases not matched to a gene: 9. Germline lookup yields CDR1 LGHNA and CDR2 YNFKEQ. CDR3 sequence (DNA): TGTGCCAGCAGTCTTGGACAGGGAAAGGCCTACGAGCAGTACTTC. Translating gives CASSLGQGKAYEQYF.

The V and J genes are TRBV7-2 and TRBJ1-6, with D unclear. The CDR3 extends over 14 amino acids. The ends were cut back, 1 base at V and 6 bases at J, with 7 bases in the middle. The germline V gene has CDR1 SGHTA and CDR2 FQGNSA. CDR3 loop: CASSLGASNSPLHF. CDR3 DNA sequence: TGTGCCAGCAGCTTAGGTGCCAGTAATTCACCCCTCCACTTT.

This clonotype was seen a few times. The chain recombines TRBV20-1 with TRBJ1-2; D is ambiguous. V lost 1 base to trimming and J lost 7 bases, with 13 bases between them. The CDR3 is made up of 13 amino acids. Germline CDR1 DFQATT, CDR2 SNEGSKA (reference sequence). Written as DNA, the CDR3 is TGCAGTGCTAGAGTGGCGACGGCAGGTGGCTACACCTTC. Its protein product is CSARVATAGGYTF.

V and J are TRBV5-1 and TRBJ2-3, with 9 bases aligning to TRBD2. Germline V gene sequence: CDR1 SGHRS, CDR2 YFSETQ. This CDR3 has 16 residues. The junction had 10 bases not matched to a gene; V was cut back by 4 bases and J by 4 bases. CDR3 in amino acids: CASSPNSGSRADTQYF. CDR3 coding DNA: TGCGCCAGCAGCCCAAATAGCGGGAGTCGGGCAGATACGCAGTATTTT.

This clonotype was found once. The gene calls are TRBV20-1 and TRBJ2-3, with TRBD2 matching 8 bases. Germline values: CDR1 DFQATT, CDR2 SNEGSKA (reference sequence). CDR3 length: 13 residues. V dropped 3 bases and J dropped 7; count of bases not matched to a gene: 6. The CDR3 spells CSARDISGNTQYF. The CDR3 DNA reads TGCAGTGCTAGGGATATTAGCGGGAATACGCAGTATTTT.

This clonotype was detected ten times or more. This chain links TRBV29-1 with TRBJ2-7; 9 bases agree with TRBD1. V shed 0 bases and J 3 bases; nucleotides not matched to a gene: 6. This CDR3 is built from 15 residues. Germline CDR1 and CDR2: SQVTM and ANQGSEA. CDR3: CSVEEGTGRSYEQYF. The CDR3 DNA reads TGCAGCGTTGAAGAAGGGACAGGGAGAAGCTACGAGCAGTACTTC.

Comments on this clonotype: This clone may be a read error of a much larger clone one base away. This rearrangement joins TRBV7-3 to TRBJ2-7; 9 bases fit TRBD2. This CDR3 has 15 amino acids. J was trimmed by 7 bases and V by 5 bases; bases with no gene match: 12. Germline CDR1 reads SGHTA; CDR2 reads FQGTGA. The DNA for the CDR3 is TGTGCCAGCAGCCGTCTAGCGGGATTCTACAATGAGCAGTACTTC. The encoded protein is CASSRLAGFYNEQYF.

V gene TRBV18 combines with J gene TRBJ2-1, with D possibly matching TRBD2 (6 bases). The CDR3 has 18 residues. Germline loops: CDR1 KGHSH, CDR2 LQKENI. V lost 1 base to trimming and J lost 0 bases, with 16 bases between them. The CDR3 spells CASSPLLAGLYSYNEQFF. The CDR3 region has the DNA TGTGCCAGCTCACCACTCCTCGCGGGGCTCTACTCCTACAATGAGCAGTTCTTC.

The genes are TRBV20-1 and TRBJ1-2; D remains ambiguous. Trimming took off 5 bases at V and 2 bases at J, with 18 bases between the two ends. The V gene's germline CDR1 is DFQATT and CDR2 SNEGSKA (reference sequence). The CDR3 is made up of 15 amino acids. The chain's CDR3 is CSAPGVAGFNYGYTF. CDR3 in DNA: TGCAGTGCTCCCGGGGTAGCGGGCTTCAACTATGGCTACACCTTC.

The chain recombines TRBV7-2 with TRBJ1-2; D not resolved. The germline V gene has CDR1 SGHTA and CDR2 FQGNSA. The V end was cut by 4 bases, the J end by 5 bases, with 11 bases between. The CDR3 runs 13 residues. CDR3 in DNA: TGTGCCAGCAGCTCCAACATGGGGTATGGCTACACCTTC. Protein sequence: CASSSNMGYGYTF.

This clonotype was detected many times. The J gene is TRBJ2-7, the V gene TRBV10-3, with D tentatively TRBD1 (7 bases). There are 13 residues in the CDR3. CDR1 and CDR2 (germline): ENHRY, SYGVKD. Trimming took off 9 bases at V and 5 bases at J, with 17 bases between the two ends. In nucleotides, the CDR3 is TGTGCCATTTCGACAGGGTGGGAGGACGAGCAGTACTTC. As protein: CAISTGWEDEQYF.

This clonotype showed up many times. J is TRBJ2-7 and V is TRBV7-2; TRBD1 matches at 11 bases. This CDR3 has 15 amino acids. The V segment lost 5 bases and the J segment 5 bases; nucleotides outside the gene matches: 8. CDR1 is SGHTA and CDR2 is FQGNSA in the germline V gene. CDR3: CASSPYGQGAHEQYF. For the CDR3, the DNA is TGTGCCAGCAGCCCATACGGACAGGGGGCCCACGAGCAGTACTTC.

The chain carries TRBV6-2 or TRBV6-3 and TRBJ1-5; D is perhaps TRBD1 (5 bases). There are 14 residues in the CDR3. Trimming took off 6 bases at V and 5 bases at J, with 14 bases between the two ends. Germline loops: CDR1 MNHEY, CDR2 SVGEGT. DNA of the CDR3: TGTGCCAGCAGCCGTCGCCAGGGCCATCAGCCCCAGCATTTT. It is translated as CASSRRQGHQPQHF.

This clonotype came up a few times. The V gene is TRBV5-1, the J gene TRBJ2-7, with D perhaps matching TRBD1 (6 bases). The CDR3 is made up of 14 amino acids. V was clipped by 2 bases and J by 3 bases, with 12 bases between them. CDR1 is SGHRS and CDR2 is YFSETQ in the germline V gene. In DNA, the CDR3 is TGCGCCAGCAGCTTTGACAGGCAGGGCTACGAGCAGTACTTC. Translated: CASSFDRQGYEQYF.

The gene calls are TRBV7-2 and TRBJ1-2; D call uncertain. Germline loops: CDR1 SGHTA, CDR2 FQGNSA. The CDR3 sequence is 15 residues long. The ends were cut back, 5 bases at V and 3 bases at J, with 16 bases in the middle. The CDR3: CASSPGGSADYGYTF. The CDR3 DNA reads as TGTGCCAGCAGCCCCGGTGGGTCGGCCGACTATGGCTACACCTTC.

The DNA for the CDR3 is TGTGCCAGCAGTCCCCTGACAAGTCCCCCCTATGGCTACACCTTC. Its protein is CASSPLTSPPYGYTF. The chain links TRBV27 to TRBJ1-2; D call uncertain. V lost 5 bases to trimming and J lost 4 bases, with 17 bases between them. The V gene's germline CDR1 is MNHEY and CDR2 SMNVEV (reference sequence). The CDR3 spans 15 residues.

The chain links TRBV29-1 to TRBJ2-5; 7 bases align to TRBD2. Trimming at V came to 1 base and at J to 2 bases, leaving 4 bases not matched to a gene. CDR3 size: 14 residues. Germline V gene lookup returns CDR1 SQVTM and CDR2 ANQGSEA. CDR3 region: CSVEGGAGQETQYF. The CDR3 bases are TGCAGCGTTGAAGGTGGAGCGGGGCAAGAGACCCAGTACTTC.

This clonotype occurred a few times. The chain employs TRBV7-2 and TRBJ2-1; 7 bases fit TRBD2. The CDR3 totals 14 residues. Losses at the gene ends were 0 bases for V and 6 bases for J; bases not matched to a gene: 2. Germline V gives CDR1 SGHTA, CDR2 FQGNSA. This CDR3 is CASSLAPGGNEQFF. CDR3 sequence (DNA): TGTGCCAGCAGCTTAGCGCCGGGAGGCAATGAGCAGTTCTTC. Drawing the rest from reference TRBV7-2 and TRBJ2-1, the complete variable domain is GAGVSQSPSNKVTEKGKDVELRCDPISGHTALYWYRQSLGQGLEFLIYFQGNSAPDKSGLPSDRFSAERTGGSVSTLTIQRTQQEDSAVYLCASSLAPGGNEQFFGPGTRLTVL.

This sequence joins TRBV9 and TRBJ1-1; tentatively, D is TRBD1 (6 bases). CDR3 length: 16 amino acids. Germline values: CDR1 SGDLS, CDR2 YYNGEE. V was shortened by 2 bases and J by 2 bases, with 16 bases between the two germline ends. CDR3 protein: CASSVGEPGQNTEAFF. The CDR3 DNA reads TGTGCCAGCAGCGTGGGTGAACCGGGACAAAACACTGAAGCTTTCTTT.

This clonotype was detected a few times. V and J are TRBV18 and TRBJ2-3; 10 bases match TRBD2. Germline values: CDR1 KGHSH, CDR2 LQKENI. The CDR3 loop spans 16 amino acids. With 3 bases clipped from V and 4 bases from J, the junction kept 7 bases outside the gene matches. This chain's CDR3 is CASSPWTSGGSDTQYF. In DNA, the CDR3 is TGTGCCAGCTCACCCTGGACTAGCGGAGGCTCAGATACGCAGTATTTT.

V and J are TRBV20-1 and TRBJ2-3; 10 positions match TRBD2. The junction had 10 bases not matched to a gene; V was cut back by 6 bases and J by 4 bases. CDR1 and CDR2 (germline): DFQATT, SNEGSKA (reference sequence). The CDR3 sequence is 15 residues long. The CDR3, as DNA: TGCAGTGCCACTAGCGGGAAGGTCGGGTCAGATACGCAGTATTTT. Translating it yields CSATSGKVGSDTQYF.

Only a few counts were recorded for this clonotype. V usage is TRBV4-3 and J usage is TRBJ2-7; no definite D call. V lost 0 bases and J lost 3, with 9 bases in between. The CDR3 is 14 amino acids. The germline V gene encodes CDR1 LGHNA and CDR2 YSLEER. The CDR3 DNA reads as TGCGCCAGCAGCCAAGAGATATCAGACTACGAGCAGTACTTC. Its translation is CASSQEISDYEQYF.

The J gene is TRBJ1-4, the V gene TRBV29-1; maybe TRBD1 (5 bases). The CDR3 runs 14 residues. The V gene lost 4 bases and the J gene lost 5 bases, with 14 bases spanning the gap. CDR1 and CDR2 from the germline V gene are SQVTM and ANQGSEA. CDR3 DNA: TGCAGCGTTGGCTACGGGACGGCAAATGAAAAACTGTTTTTT. This codes for CSVGYGTANEKLFF.

The genes are TRBV7-9 and TRBJ2-5, with D possibly being TRBD2 (6 bases). CDR3 size: 13 residues. The germline CDR1 and CDR2 sequences are SEHNR and FQNEAQ (reference sequence). Between the trimmed V and J ends, which lost 7 bases and 3 bases, there was a span of 12 bases. CDR3 sequence reads: CASTKTREETQYF. In nucleotides, the CDR3 is TGTGCCAGCACCAAGACTAGGGAAGAGACCCAGTACTTC. Using reference TRBV7-9 and TRBJ2-5 for the parts outside the CDR3, the full variable domain is DTGVSQNPRHKITKRGQNVTFRCDPISEHNRLYWYRQTLGQGPEFLTYFQNEAQLEKSRLLSDRFSAERPKGSFSTLEIQRTEQGDSAMYLCASTKTREETQYFGPGTRLLVL.

As regards this clonotype: Given a much more abundant clone one base away, this may be a read error. The rearrangement joins TRBV7-8 to TRBJ2-5, with 9 bases that match TRBD2. Trimming cost V 0 bases and J 5 bases; bases outside gene matches: 1. The CDR3 extends over 14 amino acids. The germline CDR1 and CDR2 sequences are SGHVS and FQNEAQ. The CDR3 loop is CASSLASGSETQYF. The CDR3 region has the DNA TGTGCCAGCAGCTTAGCTAGCGGGAGCGAGACCCAGTACTTC.